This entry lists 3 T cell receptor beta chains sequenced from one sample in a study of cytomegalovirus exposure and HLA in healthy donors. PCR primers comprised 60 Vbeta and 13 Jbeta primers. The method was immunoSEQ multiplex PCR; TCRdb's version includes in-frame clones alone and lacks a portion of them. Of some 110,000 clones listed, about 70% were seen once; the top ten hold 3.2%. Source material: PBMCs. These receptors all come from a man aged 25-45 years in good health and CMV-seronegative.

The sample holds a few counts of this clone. As DNA, the CDR3 is TGCGCCAGCAGCACTCAGGGATACTATGGCTACACCTTC. Amino acid sequence: CASSTQGYYGYTF. This chain uses TRBV5-1 with TRBJ1-2; D may be TRBD1 (5 bases). The length of the CDR3 is 13 residues. Germline-derived CDR1 and CDR2 are SGHRS and YFSETQ. The V end was cut by 4 bases, the J end by 3 bases, with 10 bases between.

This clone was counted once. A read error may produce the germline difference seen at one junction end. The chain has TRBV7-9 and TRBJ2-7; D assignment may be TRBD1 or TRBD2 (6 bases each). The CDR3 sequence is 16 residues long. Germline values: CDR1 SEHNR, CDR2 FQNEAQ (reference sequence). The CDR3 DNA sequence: TGTTCCAGCAGCTTAGGGGGGCAGCGAATTGTTGACGAGCAGTACTTC. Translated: CSSSLGGQRIVDEQYF.

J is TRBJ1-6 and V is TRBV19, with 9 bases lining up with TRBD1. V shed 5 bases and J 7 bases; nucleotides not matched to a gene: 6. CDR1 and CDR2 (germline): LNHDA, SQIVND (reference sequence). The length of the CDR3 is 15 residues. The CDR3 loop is CASSGRDRENSPLHF. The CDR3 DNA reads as TGTGCCAGTAGTGGCCGGGACAGGGAGAATTCACCCCTCCACTTT.